These 25 T cell receptor beta chains were all obtained from the same sample, sequenced in a study of molecular identifiers for immune sequencing clone quantification. From the PCR reads, TCRdb called clonotypes with MiXCR, one entry per CDR3 protein. In the table there are about 640,000 distinct CDR3 sequences, nearly 20% of which are singletons. Source material: naive CD8+ T cells from blood, with Jurkat cell RNA spiked in. As for subset: FACS-sorted CD8+CD4-CCR7+CD45RA+ naive T cells. Every receptor here comes from a human donor in good health. Some libraries in this study had Jurkat cell RNA spiked in.

The chain carries TRBV12-3 or TRBV12-4 and TRBJ1-5; D not certain. The CDR3 length is 15 residues. Between the trimmed V and J ends, which lost 1 base and 10 bases, there was a span of 17 bases. The CDR3 sequence: CASSLVQDPNSPQHF. As DNA, the CDR3 is TGTGCCAGCAGTTTAGTGCAGGACCCAAACTCACCCCAGCATTTT.

This clonotype appeared many times. The V call is TRBV9, the J call TRBJ1-1, with a possible D match to TRBD1 (6 bases). The CDR3 spans 16 residues. V shed 3 bases and J shed 4 bases, with 19 bases lying between them. Germline V gives CDR1 SGDLS, CDR2 YYNGEE. CDR3 DNA: TGTGCCAGCAGCGCCGTAGTGTGGGGGGCCGGCACTGAAGCTTTCTTT. This gives the protein CASSAVVWGAGTEAFF.

This clonotype has a single count. Given a much more abundant clone one base away, this may be a read error. The rearrangement uses TRBV13 and TRBJ2-3, with TRBD2 as a possible D gene (6 bases). CDR3 length equals 16 residues. Trimming shortened V by 5 bases and J by 4 bases, and 19 bases separated the two germline ends. The germline V gene encodes CDR1 PRHDT and CDR2 FYEKMQ (reference sequence). DNA of the CDR3: TGTGCCAGCAGCCTACGGACTCCGGGGGTCGCAGATACGCAGTATTTT. Translated: CASSLRTPGVADTQYF.

This clonotype was detected many times. The chain couples TRBV12-5 to TRBJ2-3; D possibly corresponds to TRBD1 (7 bases). CDR3 length: 15 residues. Trimming shortened V by 5 bases and J by 4 bases, and 16 bases separated the two germline ends. Germline CDR1 and CDR2: LGHNT and FRNRAP. The CDR3 reads CASGKGDSGPDTQYF. The CDR3 DNA reads as TGTGCTAGTGGTAAAGGGGACAGCGGGCCAGATACGCAGTATTTT.

The sample holds many counts of this clonotype. The chain combines TRBV29-1 with TRBJ2-5; D unclear. Germline lookup yields CDR1 SQVTM and CDR2 ANQGSEA. With 0 bases removed from V and 5 bases from J, the gap between germline ends came to 10 bases. The CDR3 covers 13 residues. This CDR3 is CSVEDYGYETQYF. DNA of the CDR3: TGCAGCGTTGAAGATTACGGTTACGAGACCCAGTACTTC.

This clonotype was seen more than once but under ten times. DNA of the CDR3: TGTGCCAGTAGTACTGCGGGGGGTCCGAACACCGGGGAGCTGTTTTTT. It translates to CASSTAGGPNTGELFF. This sequence joins TRBV19 and TRBJ2-2, with 8 bases fitting TRBD2. J gave up 0 bases and V 4 bases, and 4 bases lay outside the gene matches. CDR3 length: 16 residues. Germline V gene data show CDR1 as LNHDA and CDR2 as SQIVND (reference sequence).

As to this clonotype: A clone one base away is much larger, so this may be a read error. The chain uses TRBV6-5 and TRBJ2-3; D is undetermined. Germline values: CDR1 MNHEY, CDR2 SVGAGI. Trimming took off 5 bases at V and 11 bases at J, with 17 bases between the two ends. The CDR3 loop spans 13 amino acids. The CDR3 coding sequence is TGTGCCAGCAGTCGGTCGTCTGCCCTCGGGCAGTATTTT. Translation gives CASSRSSALGQYF.

This clonotype has ten or more counts. This rearrangement joins TRBV7-9 to TRBJ2-3; D remains ambiguous. Trimming shortened V by 2 bases and J by 4 bases, and 7 bases separated the two germline ends. The germline gives CDR1 SEHNR, CDR2 FQNEAQ (reference sequence). This CDR3 contains 13 residues. Here the CDR3 reads CASSLPASDTQYF. CDR3 DNA: TGTGCCAGCAGCTTACCAGCCTCAGATACGCAGTATTTT.

This clonotype came up a few times. Given a much more abundant clone one base away, this may be a read error. This rearrangement joins TRBV9 to TRBJ2-3, with a tentative D call TRBD2 (6 bases). CDR3 size: 17 residues. Per germline, CDR1 SGDLS and CDR2 YYNGEE. The CDR3, as DNA: TGTGCCAGCAGCGTAGAAGGGCGGCTGGACTACACAGGTACGCAGTATTTT. Its translation: CASSVEGRLDYTGTQYF.

V is TRBV6-9 and J is TRBJ2-7, with a weak D call TRBD1 (6 bases). Deletions cut 9 bases from V and 0 bases from J, with 15 bases between. Germline-derived CDR1 and CDR2 are MNHGY and SVAAGI. The CDR3 spans 14 residues. The CDR3 DNA sequence: TGTGCCAGGAGGCCCATAGGGGGCTCCTACGAGCAGTACTTC. Its protein is CARRPIGGSYEQYF.

Note on this clonotype: A junction end diverges from the germline sequence, so it may reflect a read error. The chain carries TRBV9 and TRBJ2-3; no definite D call. The V gene's germline CDR1 is SGDLS and CDR2 YYNGEE. This CDR3 region has 13 residues. The CDR3 DNA reads as TGTGCCAGCAGCGTATACGGCACAGATACGCAGTGTTTT. It encodes CASSVYGTDTQCF. The entire variable domain, with the rest obtained from reference TRBV9 and TRBJ2-3, is as follows: DSGVTQTPKHLITATGQRVTLRCSPRSGDLSVYWYQQSLDQGLQFLIQYYNGEERAKGNILERFSAQQFPDLHSELNLSSLELGDSALYFCASSVYGTDTQCFGPGTRLTVL.

CDR3 coding DNA: TGCAGTCCGGACTTTCAGAACACCGGGGAGCTGTTTTTT. Its protein product is CSPDFQNTGELFF. This rearrangement joins TRBV20-1 to TRBJ2-2; a weak D match, TRBD2 (5 bases). The germline gives CDR1 DFQATT, CDR2 SNEGSKA (reference sequence). Trimming removed 8 bases from V and 1 base from J, with 11 bases in between. This CDR3 has 13 residues.

Concerning this clonotype: This may be a read error: a much more frequent sequence differs by one nucleotide. CDR3 nucleotides: TGTGCCAGCAGCGATTCCCTCAATCAAGCCCTCTATAGCTACACCTTC. Encoded protein: CASSDSLNQALYSYTF. The rearrangement links TRBV9 to TRBJ1-2; no clear D gene. This CDR3 is built from 16 residues. CDR1 SGDLS and CDR2 YYNGEE come from the germline V gene.

In regard to this clonotype: With a much larger clone just one base away, this may be a read error. This chain uses TRBV4-3 with TRBJ2-7; D may match TRBD1 or TRBD2 (5 bases each). The CDR3 length is 15 residues. The germline V and J ends were trimmed by 1 base and 2 bases, with 12 bases remaining between them. Germline V gene lookup returns CDR1 LGHNA and CDR2 YSLEER. CDR3 nucleotides: TGCGCCAGCAGCCAAGTTTGGGACCTTACCTACGAGCAGTACTTC. Residues: CASSQVWDLTYEQYF.

Of note for this clonotype: Just one base apart from a much larger clone, this may be a read error. The rearrangement uses TRBV20-1 and TRBJ2-2; a weak D match, TRBD2 (6 bases). Germline values: CDR1 DFQATT, CDR2 SNEGSKA (reference sequence). The CDR3 is 11 amino acids. CDR3 amino acids: CSASSAGGLFF. The DNA for the CDR3 is TGCAGTGCTAGCTCGGCCGGGGGGCTGTTTTTT.

The V call is TRBV27, the J call TRBJ2-7; TRBD1 aligns across 9 bases. This CDR3 has 17 residues. Germline CDR1 is MNHEY and CDR2 is SMNVEV (reference sequence). The V gene end was trimmed by 11 bases and the J gene end by 3 bases; junction bases not matched to a gene: 20. The CDR3 nucleotides are TGTGCCGGCGGCGGACAAGGACAGGGGCTAAATGTCTACGAGCAGTACTTC. Protein sequence: CAGGGQGQGLNVYEQYF.

On this clonotype itself: With a much larger clone just one base away, this may be a read error. Since the CDR3 does not end with the conserved phenylalanine or tryptophan, this likely comes from a read error. V is TRBV5-1 and J is TRBJ2-7; 9 bases map to TRBD1. CDR3 size: 15 residues. Germline CDR1 SGHRS, CDR2 YFSETQ. V lost 1 base and J lost 5; bases outside the gene matches: 7. CDR3 sequence (DNA): TGCGCCAGCAGCTTGCTCGGGACAGGGTTCCACGAGCAGTACCTC. Translation: CASSLLGTGFHEQYL.

This clonotype was recorded many times. The rearrangement links TRBV4-3 to TRBJ2-3; 7 nucleotides match TRBD2. This CDR3 comprises 16 residues. Germline V CDR1 and CDR2: LGHNA, YSLEER. Trimming took 2 bases from V and 1 from J; bases not matched to a gene: 6. The CDR3 coding sequence is TGCGCCAGCAGCCAAACACCCGCGGGGGGCACAGATACGCAGTATTTT. Encoded protein: CASSQTPAGGTDTQYF.

This clonotype has more than one count but fewer than ten. The genes are TRBV6-5 and TRBJ1-4; TRBD1 matches 7 bases. The V gene end was trimmed by 5 bases and the J gene end by 6 bases; junction bases not matched to a gene: 3. CDR1 is MNHEY and CDR2 is SVGAGI in the germline V gene. The CDR3 sequence is 13 residues long. The CDR3 DNA is TGTGCCAGCAGTACGACAGGGTATGAAAAACTGTTTTTT. As protein: CASSTTGYEKLFF.

Ten or more counts support this clonotype. The chain couples TRBV7-9 to TRBJ2-7; possibly TRBD1 for D (6 bases). The CDR3 consists of 13 residues. Trimming removed 1 base from V and 5 bases from J, with 9 bases in between. Germline CDR1 is SEHNR and CDR2 is FQNEAQ (reference sequence). The CDR3 spells CASSLGTVDEQYF. The CDR3 DNA reads TGTGCCAGCAGCTTAGGGACAGTCGACGAGCAGTACTTC.

The chain combines TRBV27 with TRBJ2-3, with D possibly TRBD1 on 5 matching bases. CDR3 length: 17 amino acids. Trimming took 0 bases from V and 0 from J, leaving 13 bases between them. In germline, CDR1 is MNHEY, CDR2 SMNVEV (reference sequence). This CDR3 reads CASSLSISGKSTDTQYF. The CDR3 DNA is TGTGCCAGCAGTTTATCGATTTCAGGGAAAAGCACAGATACGCAGTATTTT.

This clonotype was recorded at least ten times. The J gene is TRBJ1-3, the V gene TRBV12-3 or TRBV12-4, with D hard to call. Deletions cut 7 bases from V and 4 bases from J, with 5 bases between. The CDR3 loop spans 11 amino acids. CDR3 protein: CASNLGNTIYF. CDR3 bases: TGTGCCAGCAATTTGGGAAACACCATATATTTT.

V usage is TRBV7-8 and J usage is TRBJ2-1, with 8 bases aligning to TRBD2. After removal of 4 bases from V and 7 bases from J, the junction contained 12 bases not matched to a gene. Germline CDR1 reads SGHVS; CDR2 reads FQNEAQ. This CDR3 spans 16 amino acids. The CDR3 sequence is CASSSHSGGRLNEQFF. CDR3 DNA sequence: TGTGCCAGCAGCTCCCACTCGGGGGGGCGGCTAAATGAGCAGTTCTTC. Combining the CDR3 with reference TRBV7-8 and TRBJ2-1 gives the whole variable domain GAGVSQSPRYKVAKRGQDVALRCDPISGHVSLFWYQQALGQGPEFLTYFQNEAQLDKSGLPSDRFFAERPEGSVSTLKIQRTQQEDSAVYLCASSSHSGGRLNEQFFGPGTRLTVL.

This clonotype appeared a few times. The genes are TRBV12-3 or TRBV12-4 and TRBJ2-2; weak D call: TRBD2 (5 bases). The CDR3 has 16 amino acids. The V gene lost 2 bases and the J gene lost 3 bases, with 13 bases spanning the gap. CDR3 nucleotides: TGTGCCAGCAGTTTATTCCCGAGGGCGGACACCGGGGAGCTGTTTTTT. As protein: CASSLFPRADTGELFF.

In regard to this clonotype: A much larger clone lies one base from this, so it may be a read error. The gene calls are TRBV6-2 or TRBV6-3 and TRBJ1-1; perhaps TRBD1 as D (5 bases). Between the trimmed V and J ends, which lost 7 bases and 2 bases, there was a span of 20 bases. Germline V CDR1 and CDR2: MNHEY, SVGEGT. The CDR3 runs to 16 residues. CDR3 region: CASTRGPGLYNTEAFF. CDR3 nucleotides: TGTGCCAGCACTCGGGGCCCGGGACTGTATAACACTGAAGCTTTCTTT.